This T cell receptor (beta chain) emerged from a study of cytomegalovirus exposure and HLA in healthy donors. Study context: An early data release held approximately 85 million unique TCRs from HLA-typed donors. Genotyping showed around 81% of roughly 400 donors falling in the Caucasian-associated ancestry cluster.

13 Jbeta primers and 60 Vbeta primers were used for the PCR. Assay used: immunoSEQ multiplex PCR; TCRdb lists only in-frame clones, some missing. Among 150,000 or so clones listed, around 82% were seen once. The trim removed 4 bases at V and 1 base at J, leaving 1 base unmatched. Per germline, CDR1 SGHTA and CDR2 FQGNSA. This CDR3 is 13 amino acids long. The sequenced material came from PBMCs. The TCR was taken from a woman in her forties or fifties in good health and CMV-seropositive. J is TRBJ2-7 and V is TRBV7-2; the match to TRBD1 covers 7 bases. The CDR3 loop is CASSSQGSYEQYF. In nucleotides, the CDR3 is TGTGCCAGCAGCTCACAGGGGTCCTACGAGCAGTACTTC.